These 15 T cell receptor beta chains were sequenced from one sample in a study of vaccination and CD4 T cells after COVID-19. The treatment here: roughly 11-day PBMC culture with coronavirus spike peptide pools or control peptides (ViraFEST assay). These TCRs are of unknown antigen specificity. Sequencing of the DNA from cultured CD4+ T cells was carried out with the Oncomine TCR Beta short-read assay. TCRdb fed the PCR reads into MiXCR, producing one record per CDR3 protein. The sample includes more than 15,000 distinct CDR3 sequences, 43% seen only once; the top ten take over 5.5%. Sequences were derived from CD4+ T cells from blood, cultured in vitro, sampled before SARS-CoV-2 vaccination. The receptors were gathered from a human donor who had recovered from COVID-19.

Only a few counts were recorded for this clonotype. This rearrangement joins TRBV11-3 to TRBJ1-1; TRBD1 agrees at 11 bases. Germline V gives CDR1 SGHNT, CDR2 YENEEA. The CDR3 is made up of 14 amino acids. V lost 5 bases, J lost 10 bases, and 9 bases stayed unmatched. The CDR3 sequence is CASSPPEGQGGAFF. The CDR3 DNA reads TGTGCCAGCAGCCCCCCCGAGGGACAGGGGGGAGCTTTCTTT. Variable domain in full (rest from reference TRBV11-3 and TRBJ1-1): EAGVVQSPRYKIIEKKQPVAFWCNPISGHNTLYWYLQNLGQGPELLIRYENEEAVDDSQLPKDRFSAERLKGVDSTLKIQPAELGDSAVYLCASSPPEGQGGAFFGQGTRLTVV.

CDR3 in amino acids: CASSLSGVHEQFF. The CDR3 coding sequence is TGTGCCAGCAGCTTATCTGGGGTGCATGAGCAGTTCTTC. The chain uses TRBV7-2 and TRBJ2-1; no definite D call. Trimming took 2 bases from V and 8 from J, leaving 10 bases between them. The CDR3 has 13 residues. Per the germline V gene, CDR1 is SGHTA and CDR2 is FQGNSA.

This clonotype was observed once. This chain joins TRBV20-1 and TRBJ1-6; D gene ambiguous. The CDR3 has 16 amino acids. The V gene lost 2 bases and the J gene lost 1 base, with 12 bases spanning the gap. The V gene's germline CDR1 is DFQATT and CDR2 SNEGSKA (reference sequence). The CDR3 DNA reads TGCAGTGCTAGACCCATGTCCCGATCCTATAATTCACCCCTCCACTTT. Its protein product is CSARPMSRSYNSPLHF.

This clonotype has a handful of counts. The V call is TRBV6-2 or TRBV6-3, the J call TRBJ2-6; 9 nucleotides line up with TRBD1. V shed 6 bases, J shed 2 bases, and the junction held 5 bases outside the gene matches. Germline V gene lookup returns CDR1 MNHEY and CDR2 SVGEGT. This CDR3 contains 16 residues. CDR3 region: CASRNNRGPGANVLTF. Here the CDR3 DNA reads TGTGCCAGCAGAAACAACAGGGGGCCTGGGGCCAACGTCCTGACTTTC.

The chain couples TRBV6-1 to TRBJ1-4, with D hard to call. The V end was cut by 2 bases, the J end by 4 bases, with 8 bases between. This CDR3 spans 14 amino acids. Germline lookup yields CDR1 MNHNS and CDR2 SASEGT. The CDR3 loop is CASSERTFNEKLFF. As DNA, the CDR3 is TGTGCCAGCAGTGAAAGGACCTTTAATGAAAAACTGTTTTTT.

The chain couples TRBV12-3 or TRBV12-4 to TRBJ1-6, with D uncertain. This CDR3 has 12 amino acids. The V gene lost 2 bases and the J gene lost 7 bases, with 3 bases spanning the gap. The DNA of the CDR3 is TGTGCCAGCAGTTTACCCAATTCACCCCTCCACTTT. Protein: CASSLPNSPLHF.

CDR3 DNA: TGTGCCAGCAGATCTAGCGGGCAGGACACAGATACGCAGTATTTT. It yields the protein CASRSSGQDTDTQYF. The rearrangement uses TRBV6-2 or TRBV6-3 and TRBJ2-3, with 8 bases aligning to TRBD2. The V gene's germline CDR1 is MNHEY and CDR2 SVGEGT. The CDR3 is 15 residues long. J lost 2 bases, V lost 6 bases, and 7 bases had no gene match.

The genes are TRBV11-3 and TRBJ2-5, with 8 positions matching TRBD1. Germline V gene data show CDR1 as SGHNT and CDR2 as YENEEA. This CDR3 is built from 13 residues. V lost 5 bases to trimming and J lost 5 bases; unmatched junction nucleotides: 4. The CDR3 DNA reads as TGTGCCAGCAGCCCCCGGGACAGGGAGACCCAGTACTTC. It encodes CASSPRDRETQYF.

The rearrangement uses TRBV20-1 and TRBJ2-2; 10 positions agree with TRBD2. Germline V lookup: CDR1 DFQATT, CDR2 SNEGSKA (reference sequence). CDR3 length: 14 amino acids. Losses at the gene ends were 2 bases for V and 7 bases for J; bases not matched to a gene: 4. CDR3 residues: CSARSLAGVGELFF. CDR3 nucleotides: TGCAGTGCTAGAAGCCTAGCGGGAGTCGGGGAGCTGTTTTTT.

The chain carries TRBV15 and TRBJ1-5; D ambiguous. V gave up 0 bases and J gave up 7 bases, with 7 bases separating them. CDR1 is LNHNV and CDR2 is YYDKDF in the germline V gene (reference sequence). This CDR3 comprises 13 residues. The CDR3 DNA reads TGTGCCACCAGCAGAGATCGGAACCAGCCCCAGCATTTT. The encoded protein is CATSRDRNQPQHF.

The sample holds a few counts of this clonotype. This chain links TRBV27 with TRBJ2-1; D remains ambiguous. CDR3 size: 13 residues. Trimming removed 6 bases at V and 5 bases at J, with 11 bases between. Germline CDR1 is MNHEY and CDR2 is SMNVEV (reference sequence). The chain's CDR3 is CASSSRSDNEQFF. The DNA for the CDR3 is TGTGCCAGCAGCTCGAGGAGCGACAATGAGCAGTTCTTC.

This clonotype has a handful of counts. The V gene is TRBV21-1, the J gene TRBJ1-5. TRBV21-1 is deemed a pseudogene. The CDR3 runs to 22 residues. DNA for the CDR3: TGTGCCAGCAGCACCGATAGGACTCCCGAGCCGTTGCCTGAGCGTGGCAATCAGCCCCAGCATTTT. It encodes CASSTDRTPEPLPERGNQPQHF.

This CDR3 reads CASSLAGGPSYEQFF. In DNA, the CDR3 is TGTGCCAGCAGTTTGGCGGGGGGGCCTTCTTATGAGCAGTTCTTC. This chain joins TRBV12-3 or TRBV12-4 and TRBJ2-1; 9 nucleotides match TRBD2. The CDR3 sequence is 15 residues long. J was trimmed by 8 bases and V by 3 bases; bases with no gene match: 8.

The chain joins TRBV6-2 or TRBV6-3 to TRBJ1-5; 8 bases line up with TRBD1. This CDR3 is 15 amino acids long. V lost 8 bases to trimming and J lost 3 bases; unmatched junction nucleotides: 9. CDR1 is MNHEY, CDR2 SVGEGT, per germline. The CDR3 nucleotides read TGTGCCAGCTCTAAACCGACAGGGGTCAATCAGCCCCAGCATTTT. It specifies CASSKPTGVNQPQHF.

The chain recombines TRBV28 with TRBJ1-4; D is undetermined. This CDR3 has 16 amino acids. Trimming removed 6 bases at V and 0 bases at J, with 14 bases between. Germline values: CDR1 MDHEN, CDR2 SYDVKM. CDR3 in DNA: TGTGCCAGCAGCCGCATAGTTATGCCAACTAATGAAAAACTGTTTTTT. Amino acid sequence: CASSRIVMPTNEKLFF.